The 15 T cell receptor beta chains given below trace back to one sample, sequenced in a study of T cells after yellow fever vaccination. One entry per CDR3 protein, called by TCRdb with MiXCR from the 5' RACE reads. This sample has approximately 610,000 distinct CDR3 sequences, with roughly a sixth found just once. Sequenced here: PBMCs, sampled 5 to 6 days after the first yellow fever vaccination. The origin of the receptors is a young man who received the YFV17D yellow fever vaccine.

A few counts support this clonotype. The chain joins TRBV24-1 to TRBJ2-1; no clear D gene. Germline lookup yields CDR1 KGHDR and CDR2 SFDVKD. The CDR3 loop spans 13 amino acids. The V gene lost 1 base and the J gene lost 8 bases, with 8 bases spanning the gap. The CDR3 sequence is CATSDFRTDEQFF. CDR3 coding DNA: TGTGCCACCAGTGATTTTCGGACCGATGAGCAGTTCTTC.

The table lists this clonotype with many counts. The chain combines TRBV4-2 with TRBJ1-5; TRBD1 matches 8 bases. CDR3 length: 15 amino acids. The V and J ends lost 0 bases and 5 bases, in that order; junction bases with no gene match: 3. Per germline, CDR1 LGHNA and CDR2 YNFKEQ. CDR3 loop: CASSQDQDRDQPQHF. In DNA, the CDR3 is TGTGCCAGCAGCCAAGATCAGGACAGGGATCAGCCCCAGCATTTT.

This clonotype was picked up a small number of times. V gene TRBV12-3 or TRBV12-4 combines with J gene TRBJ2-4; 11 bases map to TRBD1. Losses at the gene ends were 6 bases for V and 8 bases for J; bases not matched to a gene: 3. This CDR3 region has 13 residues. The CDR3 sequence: CASRPGQGDIQYF. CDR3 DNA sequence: TGTGCCAGCAGACCGGGACAGGGGGACATTCAGTACTTC.

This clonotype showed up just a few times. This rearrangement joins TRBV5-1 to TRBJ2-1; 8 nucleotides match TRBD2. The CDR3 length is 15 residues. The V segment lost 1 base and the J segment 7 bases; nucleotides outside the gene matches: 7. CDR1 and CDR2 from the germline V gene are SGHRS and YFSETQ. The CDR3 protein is CASSLLSGGSNEQFF. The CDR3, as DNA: TGCGCCAGCAGCTTGCTCAGCGGGGGCTCAAATGAGCAGTTCTTC.

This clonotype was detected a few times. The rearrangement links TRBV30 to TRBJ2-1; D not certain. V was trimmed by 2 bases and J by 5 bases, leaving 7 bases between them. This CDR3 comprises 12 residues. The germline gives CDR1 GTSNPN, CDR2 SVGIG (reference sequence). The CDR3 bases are TGTGCCTGGAGTTGGGATCACAATGAGCAGTTCTTC. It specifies CAWSWDHNEQFF.

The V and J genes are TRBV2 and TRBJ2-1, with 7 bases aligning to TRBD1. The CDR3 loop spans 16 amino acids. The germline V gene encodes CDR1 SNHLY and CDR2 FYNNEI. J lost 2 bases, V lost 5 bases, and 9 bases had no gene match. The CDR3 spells CASSPPPGQTYNEQFF. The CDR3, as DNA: TGTGCCAGCAGTCCCCCACCGGGACAGACCTACAATGAGCAGTTCTTC.

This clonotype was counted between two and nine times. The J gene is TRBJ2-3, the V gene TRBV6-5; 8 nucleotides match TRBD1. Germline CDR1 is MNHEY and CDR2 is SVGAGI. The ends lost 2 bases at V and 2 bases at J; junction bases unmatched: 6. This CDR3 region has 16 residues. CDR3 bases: TGTGCCAGCAGTTACGAGACAGGGGATATCACAGATACGCAGTATTTT. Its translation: CASSYETGDITDTQYF.

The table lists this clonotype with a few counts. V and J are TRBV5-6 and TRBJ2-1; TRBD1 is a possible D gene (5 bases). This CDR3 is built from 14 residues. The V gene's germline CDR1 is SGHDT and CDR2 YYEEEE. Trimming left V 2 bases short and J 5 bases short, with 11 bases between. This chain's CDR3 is CASSFIGADNEQFF. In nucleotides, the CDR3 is TGTGCCAGCAGCTTCATAGGGGCCGACAATGAGCAGTTCTTC.

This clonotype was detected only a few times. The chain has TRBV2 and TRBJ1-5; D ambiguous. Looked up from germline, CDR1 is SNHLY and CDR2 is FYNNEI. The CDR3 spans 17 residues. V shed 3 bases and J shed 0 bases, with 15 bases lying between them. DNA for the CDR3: TGTGCCAGCAGTGACACTTTAGACACGAATAGCAATCAGCCCCAGCATTTT. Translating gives CASSDTLDTNSNQPQHF.

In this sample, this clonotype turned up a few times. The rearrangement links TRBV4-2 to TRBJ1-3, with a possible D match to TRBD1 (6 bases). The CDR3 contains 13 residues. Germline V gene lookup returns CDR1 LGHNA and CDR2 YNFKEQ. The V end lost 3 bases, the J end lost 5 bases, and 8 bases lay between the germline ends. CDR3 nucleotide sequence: TGTGCCAGCAGCCAGGGACATCGAAACACCATATATTTT. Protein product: CASSQGHRNTIYF.

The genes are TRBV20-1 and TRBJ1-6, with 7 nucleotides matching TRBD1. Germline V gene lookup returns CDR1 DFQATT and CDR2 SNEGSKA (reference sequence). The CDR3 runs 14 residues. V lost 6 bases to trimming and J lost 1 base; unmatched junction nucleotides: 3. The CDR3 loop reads CSARQGSYNSPLHF. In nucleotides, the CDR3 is TGCAGTGCAAGACAGGGTTCCTATAATTCACCCCTCCACTTT.

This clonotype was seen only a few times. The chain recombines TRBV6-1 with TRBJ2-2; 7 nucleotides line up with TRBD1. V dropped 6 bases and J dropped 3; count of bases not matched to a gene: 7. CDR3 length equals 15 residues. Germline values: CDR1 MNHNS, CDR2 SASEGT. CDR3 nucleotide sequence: TGTGCCAGCAGACGGGACAGCACTTACACCGGGGAGCTGTTTTTT. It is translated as CASRRDSTYTGELFF.

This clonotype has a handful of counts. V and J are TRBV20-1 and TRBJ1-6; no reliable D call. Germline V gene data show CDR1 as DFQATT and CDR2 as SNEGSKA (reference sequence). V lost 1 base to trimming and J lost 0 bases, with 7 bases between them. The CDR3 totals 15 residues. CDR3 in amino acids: CSARAASSYNSPLHF. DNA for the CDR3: TGCAGTGCTAGAGCAGCCAGCTCCTATAATTCACCCCTCCACTTT.

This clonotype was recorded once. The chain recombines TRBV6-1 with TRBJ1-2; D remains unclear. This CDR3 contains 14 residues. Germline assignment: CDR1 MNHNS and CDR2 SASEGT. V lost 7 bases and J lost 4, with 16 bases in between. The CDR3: CASNSKRAGYGYTF. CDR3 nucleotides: TGTGCCAGCAATAGTAAGAGGGCTGGCTATGGCTACACCTTC.

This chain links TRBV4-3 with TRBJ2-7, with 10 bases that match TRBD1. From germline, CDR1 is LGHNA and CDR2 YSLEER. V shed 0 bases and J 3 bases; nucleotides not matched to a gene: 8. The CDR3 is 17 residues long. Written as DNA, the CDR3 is TGCGCCAGCAGCCAAGAAAATTCCGGGACAGGGGTCTACGAGCAGTACTTC. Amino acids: CASSQENSGTGVYEQYF.